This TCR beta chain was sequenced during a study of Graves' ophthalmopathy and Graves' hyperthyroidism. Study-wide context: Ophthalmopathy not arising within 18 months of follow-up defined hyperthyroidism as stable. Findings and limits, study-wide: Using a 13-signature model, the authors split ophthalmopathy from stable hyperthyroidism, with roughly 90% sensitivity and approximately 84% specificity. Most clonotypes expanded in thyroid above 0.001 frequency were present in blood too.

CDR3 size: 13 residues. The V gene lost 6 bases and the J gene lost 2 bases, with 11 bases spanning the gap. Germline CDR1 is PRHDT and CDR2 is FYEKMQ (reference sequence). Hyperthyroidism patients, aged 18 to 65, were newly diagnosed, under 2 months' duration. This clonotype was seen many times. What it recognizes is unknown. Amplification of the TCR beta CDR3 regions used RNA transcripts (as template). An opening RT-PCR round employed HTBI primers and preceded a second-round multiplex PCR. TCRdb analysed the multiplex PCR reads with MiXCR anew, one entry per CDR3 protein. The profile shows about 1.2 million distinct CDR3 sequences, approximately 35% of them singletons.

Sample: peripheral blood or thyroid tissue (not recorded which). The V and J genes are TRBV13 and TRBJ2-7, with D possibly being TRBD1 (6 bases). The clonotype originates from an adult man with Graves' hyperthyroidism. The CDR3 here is CASSPGATYEQYF. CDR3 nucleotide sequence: TGTGCCAGCAGTCCAGGGGCTACCTACGAGCAGTACTTC.